Below, 25 T cell receptor beta chains from the same sample are listed, as sequenced in a study of shared clonotypes between healthy human individuals. Generated by immunoSEQ multiplex PCR, the TCRdb table keeps only in-frame clones and is missing some. Among fewer than 550,000 clones listed, about 80% were seen once. Sequencing input: PBMCs. Receptors originate from a woman aged 40 to 50 in good health. Some clones in this sample may be carry-over from other donors' samples.

The genes are TRBV29-1 and TRBJ2-5; either TRBD1 or TRBD2 may supply D (5 bases each). Germline V gives CDR1 SQVTM, CDR2 ANQGSEA. The V end was cut by 7 bases, the J end by 3 bases, with 30 bases between. The CDR3 spans 18 residues. DNA for the CDR3: TGCAGCGGGTTACAGGACGCCCGGGATCTATGGGATAAAGAGACCCAGTACTTC. It codes for CSGLQDARDLWDKETQYF.

This clone was recorded once. This chain links TRBV7-2 with TRBJ1-6; D is perhaps TRBD1 (5 bases). Trimming took off 5 bases at V and 7 bases at J, with 12 bases between the two ends. CDR3 length equals 14 residues. Per the germline V gene, CDR1 is SGHTA and CDR2 is FQGNSA. The CDR3 nucleotides read TGTGCCAGCAGCCCCGGGACGGAGAATTCACCCCTCCACTTT. Its protein is CASSPGTENSPLHF. The variable domain in full, completed from reference TRBV7-2 and TRBJ1-6, reads GAGVSQSPSNKVTEKGKDVELRCDPISGHTALYWYRQSLGQGLEFLIYFQGNSAPDKSGLPSDRFSAERTGGSVSTLTIQRTQQEDSAVYLCASSPGTENSPLHFGNGTRLTVT.

The chain recombines TRBV7-7 with TRBJ2-1; D possibly corresponds to TRBD2 (6 bases). The V gene lost 0 bases and the J gene lost 7 bases, with 7 bases spanning the gap. Germline CDR1 SSHAT, CDR2 FNYEAQ (reference sequence). The CDR3 spans 13 residues. This CDR3 reads CASSLAGGNEQFF. The CDR3 DNA reads as TGTGCCAGCAGCTTAGCGGGAGGAAATGAGCAGTTCTTC.

The sample holds a few counts of this clone. V gene TRBV19 combines with J gene TRBJ2-7; the match to TRBD1 covers 9 bases. CDR1 and CDR2 (germline): LNHDA, SQIVND (reference sequence). The CDR3 extends over 12 amino acids. V was clipped by 9 bases and J by 5 bases; unmatched bases: 5. CDR3 protein: CASGTGIDEQYF. CDR3 sequence (DNA): TGTGCCAGCGGGACAGGGATCGACGAGCAGTACTTC.

As regards this clone: The junction differs from germline at one of its ends, possibly a read error. The V and J genes are TRBV6-6 and TRBJ1-1; D not resolved. Germline CDR1 and CDR2: MNHNY and SVGAGI (reference sequence). CDR3 length equals 13 residues. The CDR3 DNA follows: TGTGCCAGCACTTACGGGATGAACACTGAAGCTTTCTTT. It specifies CASTYGMNTEAFF.

The chain joins TRBV30 to TRBJ2-7, with 9 bases lining up with TRBD2. The CDR3 totals 14 residues. Germline CDR1 GTSNPN, CDR2 SVGIG (reference sequence). V was pared by 7 bases and J by 2 bases, with 9 bases of the junction left unmatched. As DNA, the CDR3 is TGTGCCTACCTGATAGCGGGAGTCGCCTACGAGCAGTACTTC. This encodes CAYLIAGVAYEQYF.

The V gene is TRBV12-5, the J gene TRBJ2-1, with D unresolved. V gave up 6 bases and J gave up 8 bases, with 8 bases separating them. The V gene's germline CDR1 is LGHNT and CDR2 FRNRAP. CDR3 length equals 11 residues. In nucleotides, the CDR3 is TGTGCTAGTGGGAGGTACGATGAGCAGTTCTTC. Its protein product is CASGRYDEQFF.

The rearrangement joins TRBV7-2 to TRBJ2-3; TRBD2 agrees at 10 bases. The CDR3 runs 14 residues. Trimming removed 5 bases from V and 4 bases from J; junction bases left unmatched: 3. CDR1 is SGHTA and CDR2 is FQGNSA in the germline V gene. DNA for the CDR3: TGTGCCAGCAGCCCCGGACTAGCGGCAGATACGCAGTATTTT. Protein product: CASSPGLAADTQYF.

This clone was picked up a small number of times. The chain carries TRBV7-2 and TRBJ1-1; the match to TRBD1 covers 7 bases. V gave up 6 bases and J gave up 2 bases; unmatched junction bases: 6. Germline CDR1 and CDR2: SGHTA and FQGNSA. The CDR3 length is 14 residues. The CDR3 spells CASSRDSANTEAFF. The CDR3 region has the DNA TGTGCCAGCAGTCGGGACAGTGCAAACACTGAAGCTTTCTTT.

This chain joins TRBV7-3 and TRBJ2-2; the match to TRBD1 covers 9 bases. Losses at the gene ends were 5 bases for V and 1 base for J; bases not matched to a gene: 5. The CDR3 has 16 residues. The germline CDR1 and CDR2 sequences are SGHTA and FQGTGA. The CDR3 sequence is CASSLLTGGNTGELFF. For the CDR3, the DNA is TGTGCCAGCAGCCTGCTGACAGGGGGGAACACCGGGGAGCTGTTTTTT.

The rearrangement links TRBV27 to TRBJ2-7, with a possible D match to TRBD1 (6 bases). The CDR3 runs to 14 residues. Trimming removed 3 bases at V and 1 base at J, with 10 bases between. CDR1 and CDR2 from the germline V gene are MNHEY and SMNVEV (reference sequence). The CDR3 sequence is CASSFIGQSYEQYF. The CDR3 coding sequence is TGTGCCAGCAGTTTCATTGGACAGTCCTACGAGCAGTACTTC.

The chain joins TRBV9 to TRBJ2-2, with 7 nucleotides matching TRBD2. V dropped 0 bases and J dropped 7; count of bases not matched to a gene: 9. CDR1 is SGDLS, CDR2 YYNGEE, per germline. This CDR3 is 16 amino acids long. The CDR3 loop reads CASSVAWGAGLGELFF. CDR3 nucleotide sequence: TGTGCCAGCAGCGTAGCATGGGGAGCGGGACTCGGGGAGCTGTTTTTT.

The chain links TRBV6-4 to TRBJ1-5, with D tentatively TRBD1 (6 bases). V was trimmed by 6 bases and J by 4 bases, leaving 19 bases between them. The CDR3 length is 16 residues. Germline V gene lookup returns CDR1 MRHNA and CDR2 SNTAGT. CDR3: CASSPADRPGNQPQHF. Written as DNA, the CDR3 is TGTGCCAGCAGCCCGGCGGACAGACCTGGTAATCAGCCCCAGCATTTT.

CDR3: CASSRAGQGIHNEQFF. The CDR3 DNA is TGTGCCAGCAGCCGTGCGGGACAGGGGATCCACAATGAGCAGTTCTTC. This sequence joins TRBV11-3 and TRBJ2-1; 10 nucleotides match TRBD1. Germline V gene data show CDR1 as SGHNT and CDR2 as YENEEA. The CDR3 is 16 amino acids. V lost 5 bases to trimming and J lost 5 bases; unmatched junction nucleotides: 9.

The chain has TRBV6-1 and TRBJ1-4; D unclear. CDR1 and CDR2 (germline): MNHNS, SASEGT. CDR3 length: 15 residues. The ends were cut back, 4 bases at V and 2 bases at J, with 11 bases in the middle. The CDR3 loop is CASSANHGTNEKLFF. The CDR3 nucleotides read TGTGCCAGCAGTGCCAACCATGGGACTAATGAAAAACTGTTTTTT.

V and J are TRBV23-1 and TRBJ2-3, with TRBD1 identical over 9 bases. TRBV23-1 counts as an open reading frame of uncertain function. The V gene end was trimmed by 0 bases and the J gene end by 1 base; junction bases not matched to a gene: 2. This CDR3 region has 16 residues. The CDR3 loop reads CASSQSRDRGTDTQYF. The CDR3 DNA reads TGCGCCAGCAGTCAATCAAGGGACAGGGGCACAGATACGCAGTATTTT.

V and J are TRBV7-9 and TRBJ2-1, with D perhaps matching TRBD2 (6 bases). Trimming pared 8 bases from V and 8 bases from J, leaving 22 bases between. CDR3 length: 15 residues. From germline, CDR1 is SEHNR and CDR2 FQNEAQ (reference sequence). Here the CDR3 reads CASLNSGVVDYEQFF. Here the CDR3 DNA reads TGTGCCAGCTTGAATTCGGGAGTGGTTGATTATGAGCAGTTCTTC.

The gene calls are TRBV18 and TRBJ2-2; 7 bases match TRBD2. J gave up 7 bases and V 6 bases, and 8 bases lay outside the gene matches. The CDR3 sequence is 14 residues long. Per the germline V gene, CDR1 is KGHSH and CDR2 is LQKENI. CDR3 residues: CASSGTPGGGELFF. The CDR3 DNA is TGTGCCAGCTCCGGGACGCCGGGAGGCGGGGAGCTGTTTTTT.

This rearrangement joins TRBV7-6 to TRBJ2-1; the D gene could be TRBD1 or TRBD2 (5 bases each). The CDR3 is 18 amino acids. Trimming took 5 bases from V and 2 from J, leaving 22 bases between them. Germline V lookup: CDR1 SGHVS, CDR2 FNYEAQ. Here the CDR3 DNA reads TGTGCCAGCAGCCCTTACGCCACCGGGACCCGAACCTACAATGAGCAGTTCTTC. Its translation is CASSPYATGTRTYNEQFF.

This rearrangement joins TRBV4-1 to TRBJ2-5; 7 nucleotides match TRBD2. Losses at the gene ends were 4 bases for V and 2 bases for J; bases not matched to a gene: 10. Germline lookup yields CDR1 MGHRA and CDR2 YSYEKL. This CDR3 has 16 amino acids. In DNA form, the CDR3 reads TGCGCCAGCAGCCGGGGGGGGAGGGTCGGACAAGAGACCCAGTACTTC. This translates into CASSRGGRVGQETQYF.

This clone was detected once. The chain couples TRBV18 to TRBJ2-1; D is unresolved. V lost 6 bases to trimming and J lost 9 bases, with 12 bases between them. The CDR3 spans 12 residues. Per the germline V gene, CDR1 is KGHSH and CDR2 is LQKENI. The CDR3 coding sequence is TGTGCCAGCTCGCTTTCTGGGTCTGAGCAGTTCTTC. It is translated as CASSLSGSEQFF.

The chain uses TRBV19 and TRBJ2-1, with 8 bases matching TRBD2. Germline loops: CDR1 LNHDA, CDR2 SQIVND (reference sequence). The V segment lost 8 bases and the J segment 10 bases; nucleotides outside the gene matches: 4. The CDR3 loop spans 11 amino acids. CDR3 in amino acids: CASRGGTEQFF. CDR3 DNA: TGTGCCAGTCGGGGGGGCACCGAGCAGTTCTTC.

This sequence joins TRBV27 and TRBJ1-5; TRBD1 aligns across 7 bases. CDR3 length: 15 amino acids. V lost 5 bases to trimming and J lost 0 bases; unmatched junction nucleotides: 4. CDR1 is MNHEY and CDR2 is SMNVEV in the germline V gene (reference sequence). Here the CDR3 reads CASSGGGYSNQPQHF. Here the CDR3 DNA reads TGTGCCAGCAGTGGAGGGGGCTATAGCAATCAGCCCCAGCATTTT.

This clone was observed once. The chain links TRBV5-4 to TRBJ2-7, with 7 bases identical to TRBD1. The germline gives CDR1 SGHNT, CDR2 YYREEE (reference sequence). V dropped 0 bases and J dropped 1; count of bases not matched to a gene: 4. CDR3 length equals 15 residues. The CDR3 spells CASSLGADRSYEQYF. The CDR3 nucleotides read TGTGCCAGCAGCTTGGGAGCGGACAGGTCCTACGAGCAGTACTTC.

The V gene is TRBV9, the J gene TRBJ1-3; unclear D gene. The CDR3 contains 14 residues. Germline values: CDR1 SGDLS, CDR2 YYNGEE. V was shortened by 4 bases and J by 0 bases, with 8 bases between the two germline ends. CDR3 sequence: CASSQGNSGNTIYF. The CDR3 DNA follows: TGTGCCAGCAGCCAAGGGAACTCTGGAAACACCATATATTTT.